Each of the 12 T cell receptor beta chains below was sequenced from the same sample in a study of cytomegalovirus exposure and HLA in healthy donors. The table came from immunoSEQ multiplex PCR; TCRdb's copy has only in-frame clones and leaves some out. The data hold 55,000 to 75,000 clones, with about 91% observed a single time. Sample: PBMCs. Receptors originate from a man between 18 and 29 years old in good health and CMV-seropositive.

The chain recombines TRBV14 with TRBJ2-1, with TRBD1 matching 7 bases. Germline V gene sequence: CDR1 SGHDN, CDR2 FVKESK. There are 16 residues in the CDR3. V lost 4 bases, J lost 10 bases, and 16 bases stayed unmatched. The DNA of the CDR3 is TGTGCCAGCAGCCTTGCCCAGGGGGTGAGACGTAGCGAGCAGTTCTTC. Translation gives CASSLAQGVRRSEQFF.

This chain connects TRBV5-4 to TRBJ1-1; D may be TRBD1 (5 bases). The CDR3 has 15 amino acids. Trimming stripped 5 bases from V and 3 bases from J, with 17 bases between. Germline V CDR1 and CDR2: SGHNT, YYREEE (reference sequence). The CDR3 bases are TGTGCCAGCAGGGGTAGGGACTCCTGGGACACTGAAGCTTTCTTT. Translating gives CASRGRDSWDTEAFF. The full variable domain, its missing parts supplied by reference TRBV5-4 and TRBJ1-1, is ETGVTQSPTHLIKTRGQQVTLRCSSQSGHNTVSWYQQALGQGPQFIFQYYREEENGRGNFPPRFSGLQFPNYSSELNVNALELDDSALYLCASRGRDSWDTEAFFGQGTRLTVV.

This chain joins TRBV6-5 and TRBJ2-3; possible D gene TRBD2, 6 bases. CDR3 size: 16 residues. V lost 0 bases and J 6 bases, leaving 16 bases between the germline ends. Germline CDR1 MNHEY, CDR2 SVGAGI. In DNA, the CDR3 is TGTGCCAGCAGTTACTCGAAGTCGTTAGCGGCGGATACGCAGTATTTT. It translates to CASSYSKSLAADTQYF.

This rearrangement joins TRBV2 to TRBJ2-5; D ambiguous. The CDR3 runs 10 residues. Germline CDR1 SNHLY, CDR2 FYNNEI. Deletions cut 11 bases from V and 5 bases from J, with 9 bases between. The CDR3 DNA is TGTGCCTCCGCGAGGGAGACCCAGTACTTC. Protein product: CASARETQYF.

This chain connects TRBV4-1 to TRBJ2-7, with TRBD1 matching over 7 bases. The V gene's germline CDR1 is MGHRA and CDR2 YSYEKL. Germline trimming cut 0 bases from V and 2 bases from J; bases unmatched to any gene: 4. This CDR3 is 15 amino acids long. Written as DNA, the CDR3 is TGCGCCAGCAGCCAAGAGCTGACAGGGCCCTACGAGCAGTACTTC. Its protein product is CASSQELTGPYEQYF.

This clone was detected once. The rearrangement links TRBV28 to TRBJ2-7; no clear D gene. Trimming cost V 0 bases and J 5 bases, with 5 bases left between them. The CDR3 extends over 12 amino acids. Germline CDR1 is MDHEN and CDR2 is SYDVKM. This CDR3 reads CASSLWRNEQYF. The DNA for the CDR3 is TGTGCCAGCAGTTTATGGCGGAACGAGCAGTACTTC.

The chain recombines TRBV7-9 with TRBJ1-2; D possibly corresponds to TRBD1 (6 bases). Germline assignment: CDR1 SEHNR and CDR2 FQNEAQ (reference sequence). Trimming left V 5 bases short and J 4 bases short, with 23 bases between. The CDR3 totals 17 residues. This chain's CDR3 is CASSPRSPTGWRYGYTF. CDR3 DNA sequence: TGTGCCAGCAGCCCTCGGAGTCCAACAGGGTGGCGCTATGGCTACACCTTC.

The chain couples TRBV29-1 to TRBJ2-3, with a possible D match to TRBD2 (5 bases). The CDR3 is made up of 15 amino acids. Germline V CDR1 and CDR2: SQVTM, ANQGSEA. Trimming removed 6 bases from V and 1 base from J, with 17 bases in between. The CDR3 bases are TGCAGCGTGGTAGGCGCGGGCAGAGGCACAGATACGCAGTATTTT. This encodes CSVVGAGRGTDTQYF.

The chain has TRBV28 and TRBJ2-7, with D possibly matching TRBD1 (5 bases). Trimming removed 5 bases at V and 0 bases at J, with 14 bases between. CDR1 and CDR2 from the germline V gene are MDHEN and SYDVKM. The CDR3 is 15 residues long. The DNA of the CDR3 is TGTGCCAGCAGTCTCTGGTCAGGGCCCTCCTACGAGCAGTACTTC. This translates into CASSLWSGPSYEQYF.

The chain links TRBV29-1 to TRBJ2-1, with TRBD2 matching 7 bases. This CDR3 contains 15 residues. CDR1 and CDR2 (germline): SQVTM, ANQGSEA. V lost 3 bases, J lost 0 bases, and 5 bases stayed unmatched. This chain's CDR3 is CSVDSSGSSYNEQFF. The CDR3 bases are TGCAGCGTTGATTCTAGCGGAAGCTCCTACAATGAGCAGTTCTTC.

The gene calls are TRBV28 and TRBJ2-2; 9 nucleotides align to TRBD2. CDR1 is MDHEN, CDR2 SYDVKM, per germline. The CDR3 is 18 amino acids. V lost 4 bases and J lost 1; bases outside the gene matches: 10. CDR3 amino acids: CASSSLAGNEKNTGELFF. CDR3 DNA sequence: TGTGCCAGCAGTTCTCTAGCGGGGAATGAGAAGAACACCGGGGAGCTGTTTTTT.

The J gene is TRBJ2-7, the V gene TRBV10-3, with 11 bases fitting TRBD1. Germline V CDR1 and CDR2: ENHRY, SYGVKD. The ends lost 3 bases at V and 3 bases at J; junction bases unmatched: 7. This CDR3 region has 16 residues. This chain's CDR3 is CAISDTGTGGNYEQYF. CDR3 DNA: TGTGCCATCAGTGACACTGGGACAGGGGGTAACTACGAGCAGTACTTC.